This TCR beta chain stems from a study of cytomegalovirus exposure and HLA in healthy donors. General study points: Roughly even sequencing depth across donors was the assumption behind the presence/absence analyses.

Details on this clone: Its target is not known.

60 Vbeta and 13 Jbeta primers were used in PCR. TCRdb's table, derived via immunoSEQ multiplex PCR, lists solely in-frame clones and lacks some. The sample lists 100,000 to 150,000 clones; more than 75% were seen once. The trim removed 4 bases at V and 4 bases at J, leaving 6 bases unmatched. The CDR3 totals 14 residues. Germline V gives CDR1 SQVTM, CDR2 ANQGSEA. The source is a man aged 35 to 55 in good health and CMV-seronegative. Sequencing used PBMCs. The V call is TRBV29-1, the J call TRBJ2-2; TRBD1 matches at 7 bases. The CDR3, as DNA: TGCAGCGTTGGACAGGGTCTGGGCACCGGGGAGCTGTTTTTT. Translating it yields CSVGQGLGTGELFF.